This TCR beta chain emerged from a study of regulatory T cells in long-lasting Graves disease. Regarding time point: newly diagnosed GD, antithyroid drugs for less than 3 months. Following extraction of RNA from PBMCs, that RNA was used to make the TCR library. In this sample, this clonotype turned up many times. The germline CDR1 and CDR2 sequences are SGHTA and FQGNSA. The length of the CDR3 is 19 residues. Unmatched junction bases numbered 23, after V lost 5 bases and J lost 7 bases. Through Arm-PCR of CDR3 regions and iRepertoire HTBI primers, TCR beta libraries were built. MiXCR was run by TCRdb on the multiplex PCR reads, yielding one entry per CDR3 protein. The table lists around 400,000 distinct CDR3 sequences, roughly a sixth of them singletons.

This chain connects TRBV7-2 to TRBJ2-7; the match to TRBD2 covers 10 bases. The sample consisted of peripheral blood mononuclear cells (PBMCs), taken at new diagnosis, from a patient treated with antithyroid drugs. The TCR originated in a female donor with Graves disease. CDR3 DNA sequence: TGTGCCAGCAGCCCGAGCGGGACTAGCGAGGCCTCTACGTCTCGGGAGCAGTACTTC. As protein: CASSPSGTSEASTSREQYF.